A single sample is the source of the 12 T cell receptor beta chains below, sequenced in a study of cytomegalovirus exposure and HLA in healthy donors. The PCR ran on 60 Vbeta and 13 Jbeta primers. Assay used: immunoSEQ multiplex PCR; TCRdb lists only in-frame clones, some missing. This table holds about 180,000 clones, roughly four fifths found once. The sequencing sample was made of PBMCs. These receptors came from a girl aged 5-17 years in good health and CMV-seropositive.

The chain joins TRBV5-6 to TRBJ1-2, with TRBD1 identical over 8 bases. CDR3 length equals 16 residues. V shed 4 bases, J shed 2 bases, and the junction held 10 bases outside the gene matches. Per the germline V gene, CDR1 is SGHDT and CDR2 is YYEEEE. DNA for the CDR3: TGTGCCAGCAGCCCCGGGACAGGCAAACTCAACTATGGCTACACCTTC. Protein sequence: CASSPGTGKLNYGYTF.

This chain's CDR3 is CASSDPAAGGSDTQYF. In nucleotides, the CDR3 is TGTGCCAGCAGTGACCCCGCTGCAGGGGGCTCAGATACGCAGTATTTT. The rearrangement links TRBV27 to TRBJ2-3; 8 bases agree with TRBD1. CDR3 length: 16 residues. Germline loops: CDR1 MNHEY, CDR2 SMNVEV (reference sequence). Losses at the gene ends were 5 bases for V and 4 bases for J; bases not matched to a gene: 11.

The CDR3 DNA follows: TGTGCCAGCAGCTTGGGCCGACAACCCCTCCACTTT. It translates to CASSLGRQPLHF. J is TRBJ1-6 and V is TRBV11-3; D uncertain. V was clipped by 3 bases and J by 12 bases, with 9 bases between them. The CDR3 sequence is 12 residues long. Germline lookup yields CDR1 SGHNT and CDR2 YENEEA.

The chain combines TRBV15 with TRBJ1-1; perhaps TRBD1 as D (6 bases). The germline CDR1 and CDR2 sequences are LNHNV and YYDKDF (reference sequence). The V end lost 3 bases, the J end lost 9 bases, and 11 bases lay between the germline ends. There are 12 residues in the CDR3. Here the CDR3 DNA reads TGTGCCACCAGCAGGCTGGACAGAAAAGCTTTCTTT. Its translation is CATSRLDRKAFF.

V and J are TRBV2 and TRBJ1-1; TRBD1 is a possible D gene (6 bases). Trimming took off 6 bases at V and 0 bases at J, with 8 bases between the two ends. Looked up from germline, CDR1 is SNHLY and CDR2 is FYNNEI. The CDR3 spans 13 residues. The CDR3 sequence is CASRNRVNTEAFF. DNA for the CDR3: TGTGCCAGCAGAAACAGGGTGAACACTGAAGCTTTCTTT. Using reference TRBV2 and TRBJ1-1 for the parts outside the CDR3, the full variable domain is EPEVTQTPSHQVTQMGQEVILRCVPISNHLYFYWYRQILGQKVEFLVSFYNNEISEKSEIFDDQFSVERPDGSNFTLKIRSTKLEDSAMYFCASRNRVNTEAFFGQGTRLTVV.

The CDR3 spells CASSQEESGGAYEQFF. CDR3 DNA: TGCGCCAGCAGCCAAGAGGAGAGCGGGGGGGCATATGAGCAGTTCTTC. V is TRBV4-1 and J is TRBJ2-1, with 10 bases that match TRBD2. CDR3 length equals 16 residues. Per germline, CDR1 MGHRA and CDR2 YSYEKL. Losses at the gene ends were 0 bases for V and 8 bases for J; bases not matched to a gene: 7.

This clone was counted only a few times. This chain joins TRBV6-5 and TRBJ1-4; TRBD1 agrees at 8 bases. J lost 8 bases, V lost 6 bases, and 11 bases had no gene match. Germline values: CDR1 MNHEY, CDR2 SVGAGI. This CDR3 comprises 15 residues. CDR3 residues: CASRSQGEDAEKLFF. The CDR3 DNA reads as TGTGCCAGCAGGTCACAGGGGGAGGATGCGGAAAAACTGTTTTTT.

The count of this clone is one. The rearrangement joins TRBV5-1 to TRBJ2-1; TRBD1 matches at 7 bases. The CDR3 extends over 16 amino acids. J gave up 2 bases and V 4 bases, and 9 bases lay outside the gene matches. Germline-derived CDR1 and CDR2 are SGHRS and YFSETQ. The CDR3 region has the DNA TGCGCCAGCAGCCGGGACAGCAGTGGAACCTACAATGAGCAGTTCTTC. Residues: CASSRDSSGTYNEQFF.

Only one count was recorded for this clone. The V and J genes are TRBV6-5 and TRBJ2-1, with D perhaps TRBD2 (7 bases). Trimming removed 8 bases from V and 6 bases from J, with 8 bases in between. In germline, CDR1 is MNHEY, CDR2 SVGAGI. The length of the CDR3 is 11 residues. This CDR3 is CASRGANEQFF. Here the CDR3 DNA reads TGTGCCAGCCGGGGGGCCAATGAGCAGTTCTTC.

This CDR3 reads CRVTGLGHYGYTF. Here the CDR3 DNA reads TGCAGGGTGACAGGGTTAGGGCACTATGGCTACACCTTC. This rearrangement joins TRBV29-1 to TRBJ1-2; 7 bases are shared with TRBD1. There are 13 residues in the CDR3. Germline V CDR1 and CDR2: SQVTM, ANQGSEA.

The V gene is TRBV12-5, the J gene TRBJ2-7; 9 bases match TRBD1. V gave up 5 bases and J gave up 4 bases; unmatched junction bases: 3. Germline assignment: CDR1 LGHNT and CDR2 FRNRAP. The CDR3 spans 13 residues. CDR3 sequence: CASGPDRGYEQYF. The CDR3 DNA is TGTGCTAGTGGTCCGGACAGGGGATACGAGCAGTACTTC.

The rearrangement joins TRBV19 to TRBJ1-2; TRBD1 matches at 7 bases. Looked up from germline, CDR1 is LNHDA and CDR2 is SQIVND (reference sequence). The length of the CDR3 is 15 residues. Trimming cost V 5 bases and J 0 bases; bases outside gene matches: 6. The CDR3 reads CASSYRDRTNYGYTF. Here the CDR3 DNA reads TGTGCCAGTAGTTACCGGGACAGAACTAACTATGGCTACACCTTC.